The clone carrying this T cell receptor beta chain was detected only a few times. This record belongs to a study of CXCR3 chemokines and chemotherapy response in bladder cancer. TCRdb recomputed calls from the PCR reads with MiXCR, one row per CDR3 protein. The profile shows approximately 12,000 distinct CDR3 sequences, roughly 12% of them singletons. Germline CDR1 reads DFQATT; CDR2 reads SNEGSKA (reference sequence). The ends lost 5 bases at V and 5 bases at J; junction bases unmatched: 3. This CDR3 is built from 12 residues. This TCR was recovered from a human donor with bladder cancer that did not respond to neoadjuvant chemotherapy. Collection of the sample occurred from a patient whose treatment included neoadjuvant chemotherapy. J is TRBJ1-1 and V is TRBV20-1, with 9 bases lining up with TRBD1. CDR3 nucleotides: TGCAGTGCTCCCGGACAGGGGACTGAAGCTTTCTTT. Its protein is CSAPGQGTEAFF.